Shown below are 3 T cell receptor beta chains from a single sample sequenced in a study of T cell responses to AZD1222 COVID-19 vaccine. TCRdb's copy holds only in-frame clones and misses some; the assay was immunoSEQ multiplex PCR. There are approximately 61,000 clones in the sample; approximately 85% occur only once, and roughly 25% lies in the top ten. The sample consisted of peripheral blood, taken 28 days after the second AZD1222 dose. All receptors come from an adult who received the AZD1222 COVID-19 vaccine.

The chain is built from TRBV7-2 and TRBJ2-5; a weak D match, TRBD1 (6 bases). CDR3 length equals 15 residues. The V and J ends lost 2 bases and 1 base respectively, with 11 bases between them. Germline V gene lookup returns CDR1 SGHTA and CDR2 FQGNSA. The CDR3 sequence is CASSLSGVRQETQYF. The CDR3 DNA sequence: TGTGCCAGCAGCTTATCAGGGGTTCGCCAAGAGACCCAGTACTTC.

V gene TRBV7-8 combines with J gene TRBJ2-7; 8 bases match TRBD2. The CDR3 is made up of 14 amino acids. The V gene's germline CDR1 is SGHVS and CDR2 FQNEAQ. V was pared by 5 bases and J by 3 bases, with 6 bases of the junction left unmatched. In nucleotides, the CDR3 is TGTGCCAGCAGCCAACCGGGACTAGTCTACGAGCAGTACTTC. Protein sequence: CASSQPGLVYEQYF.

This sequence joins TRBV20-1 and TRBJ2-1, with 10 nucleotides matching TRBD2. Germline V gives CDR1 DFQATT, CDR2 SNEGSKA (reference sequence). V shed 3 bases, J shed 2 bases, and the junction held 7 bases outside the gene matches. CDR3 length: 16 amino acids. CDR3 amino acids: CSASGLAGDAYNEQFF. CDR3 DNA: TGCAGTGCTAGTGGTCTAGCGGGAGACGCCTACAATGAGCAGTTCTTC.